This T cell receptor beta chain was identified in a study of early stage breast cancer tumors. Overall study: Twelve of the 16 invasive tumors were ER+, PR+ and HER2-. Each sample averaged roughly 9.6-fold read coverage.

Comments on this clone: What it recognizes is unknown.

Study results and limitations: Blood repertoires resembled normal breast more than tumor.

TCRdb's copy holds only in-frame clones and misses some; the assay was immunoSEQ multiplex PCR. The table lists tens of thousands of clones, around 73% of them singletons, with roughly 6.8% in the top ten. CDR3 size: 15 residues. Germline assignment: CDR1 SGHTA and CDR2 FQGNSA. Trimming took off 7 bases at V and 4 bases at J, with 18 bases between the two ends. The sequenced sample was blood. The receptor was derived from a person between 50 and 60 years old with breast cancer. This sequence joins TRBV7-2 and TRBJ2-3; a weak D match, TRBD2 (6 bases). For the CDR3, the DNA is TGTGCCAGCACCATCTTTGGAGGGGCGGCAGATACGCAGTATTTT. This sequence encodes CASTIFGGAADTQYF.